The 12 T cell receptor beta chains given below trace back to one sample, sequenced in a study of blood T cell repertoires in COVID-19. TCRdb's copy holds only in-frame clones and misses some; the assay was immunoSEQ multiplex PCR. The sample includes approximately 64,000 clones, 81% of them seen just once. The sample comprised peripheral blood. Receptors originate from a woman aged 70 to 79 with acute or convalescent COVID-19.

The CDR3 protein is CASSLWAGLSSYEQYF. Written as DNA, the CDR3 is TGTGCCAGCAGTTTATGGGCGGGCCTGAGCTCCTACGAGCAGTACTTC. The chain is built from TRBV27 and TRBJ2-7; possible D gene TRBD2, 5 bases. The CDR3 length is 16 residues. V lost 1 base to trimming and J lost 0 bases, with 13 bases between them. Germline V lookup: CDR1 MNHEY, CDR2 SMNVEV (reference sequence).

The J gene is TRBJ2-7, the V gene TRBV7-2; D is possibly TRBD2 (5 bases). V lost 0 bases and J lost 4, with 16 bases in between. This CDR3 spans 16 amino acids. Germline loops: CDR1 SGHTA, CDR2 FQGNSA. CDR3: CASSLAPWDEGYEQYF. The CDR3 coding sequence is TGTGCCAGCAGCTTAGCGCCTTGGGATGAGGGTTACGAGCAGTACTTC.

The J gene is TRBJ1-2, the V gene TRBV6-5; the match to TRBD1 covers 8 bases. The V and J ends lost 10 bases and 3 bases, in that order; junction bases with no gene match: 4. Germline loops: CDR1 MNHEY, CDR2 SVGAGI. The CDR3 has 12 amino acids. CDR3 in amino acids: CATSTGDYGYTF. In DNA form, the CDR3 reads TGTGCCACTTCGACAGGGGACTATGGCTACACCTTC.

With respect to this clone: This sequence may be a read error, since a much larger clone differs from it by one base. The chain joins TRBV4-3 to TRBJ1-6; TRBD1 agrees at 8 bases. Trimming removed 1 base from V and 8 bases from J; junction bases left unmatched: 7. In germline, CDR1 is LGHNA, CDR2 YSLEER. The CDR3 consists of 16 residues. CDR3 loop: CASSQGRTGLDSPLHF. The CDR3 coding sequence is TGCGCCAGCAGCCAAGGCCGGACAGGGTTAGATTCACCCCTCCACTTT.

The chain recombines TRBV5-1 with TRBJ2-7; D uncertain. This CDR3 contains 15 residues. V was cut by 0 bases and J by 6 bases, with 16 bases left in between. Germline-derived CDR1 and CDR2 are SGHRS and YFSETQ. In nucleotides, the CDR3 is TGCGCCAGCAGCTTGGATCCGACTCCGGCCGCCGAGCAGTACTTC. It yields the protein CASSLDPTPAAEQYF.

The rearrangement links TRBV2 to TRBJ1-1; 8 bases match TRBD1. CDR3 length: 13 residues. Per the germline V gene, CDR1 is SNHLY and CDR2 is FYNNEI. Trimming at V came to 6 bases and at J to 11 bases, leaving 11 bases not matched to a gene. The DNA of the CDR3 is TGTGCCAGCAGCCCGGGACAGGTTATGAGGGCTTTCTTT. It is translated as CASSPGQVMRAFF. Variable domain in full (rest from reference TRBV2 and TRBJ1-1): EPEVTQTPSHQVTQMGQEVILRCVPISNHLYFYWYRQILGQKVEFLVSFYNNEISEKSEIFDDQFSVERPDGSNFTLKIRSTKLEDSAMYFCASSPGQVMRAFFGQGTRLTVV.

This sequence joins TRBV7-2 and TRBJ2-7, with D unresolved. The germline V gene has CDR1 SGHTA and CDR2 FQGNSA. The V end was cut by 1 base, the J end by 2 bases, with 12 bases between. CDR3 size: 15 residues. CDR3: CASSLVWASTYEQYF. CDR3 DNA sequence: TGTGCCAGCAGCTTAGTGTGGGCCTCTACCTACGAGCAGTACTTC.

The rearrangement joins TRBV20-1 to TRBJ2-5; 8 bases map to TRBD2. The ends lost 6 bases at V and 11 bases at J; junction bases unmatched: 8. This CDR3 is built from 11 residues. CDR1 DFQATT and CDR2 SNEGSKA come from the germline V gene (reference sequence). The CDR3 DNA is TGCAGTGCAACGGGGGGGCCCGGGCAGTACTTC. This translates into CSATGGPGQYF.

CDR3 nucleotides: TGTGCCAGCTCCAAGACAGGGGATCCAACTAATGAAAAACTGTTTTTT. Translation gives CASSKTGDPTNEKLFF. The rearrangement joins TRBV18 to TRBJ1-4; the match to TRBD1 covers 8 bases. J lost 0 bases, V lost 6 bases, and 6 bases had no gene match. The CDR3 loop spans 16 amino acids. The germline V gene has CDR1 KGHSH and CDR2 LQKENI.

The V and J genes are TRBV28 and TRBJ2-2, with D perhaps matching TRBD2 (5 bases). The CDR3 covers 13 residues. Germline V gene sequence: CDR1 MDHEN, CDR2 SYDVKM. Trimming pared 6 bases from V and 4 bases from J, leaving 9 bases between. CDR3 sequence: CASRASFTGELFF. The CDR3 DNA is TGTGCCAGCAGGGCTAGCTTCACCGGGGAGCTGTTTTTT.

The chain combines TRBV5-1 with TRBJ2-2; D might be TRBD1 (7 bases). The CDR3 length is 17 residues. Germline V gives CDR1 SGHRS, CDR2 YFSETQ. The ends were cut back, 4 bases at V and 7 bases at J, with 23 bases in the middle. CDR3 amino acids: CASSPRGGGTGVGELFF. CDR3 bases: TGCGCCAGCAGCCCACGCGGAGGGGGCACCGGGGTCGGGGAGCTGTTTTTT.

This clone was counted only a few times. The chain links TRBV2 to TRBJ2-7; 8 bases are a match to TRBD2. Trimming cost V 7 bases and J 3 bases; bases outside gene matches: 8. CDR3 length equals 14 residues. The germline CDR1 and CDR2 sequences are SNHLY and FYNNEI. In DNA form, the CDR3 reads TGTGCCAGCACCGGGGGGGACTGGGACTACGAGCAGTACTTC. Protein sequence: CASTGGDWDYEQYF.